The present T cell receptor (beta chain) was sequenced within a study of vaccination and CD4 T cells after COVID-19. Sample treatment: approximately 10-day PBMC culture with coronavirus spike peptide pools or control peptides (ViraFEST assay). Trimming left V 2 bases short and J 3 bases short, with 13 bases between. The CDR3 runs 15 residues. Germline CDR1 is MNHEY and CDR2 is SMNVEV (reference sequence). This clonotype was seen only a few times. The antigen remains undetermined. Once obtained from cultured CD4+ T cells, the DNA was sequenced using the Oncomine TCR Beta short-read assay. MiXCR was run by TCRdb on the PCR reads, yielding one entry per CDR3 protein. The table includes around 13,000 distinct CDR3 sequences, around 70% detected once.

This specimen consisted of CD4+ T cells from blood, cultured in vitro, obtained after SARS-CoV-2 vaccination. This sequence joins TRBV27 and TRBJ1-1, with D tentatively TRBD1 (5 bases). The sequence derives from a human donor who received a COVID-19 vaccine. CDR3 sequence (DNA): TGTGCCAGCAGTTTAAGGGCGGAAGGGGACACTGAAGCTTTCTTT. This encodes CASSLRAEGDTEAFF.